Described below is a single T cell receptor (beta chain) sequence and its context. Its specific antigen is unknown. Nothing much larger sits one base from this clone, and base qualities are not available. Systemically healthy Caucasian individuals from Russia, 39 in total and aged about 6 to 95 years, were included as donors. Each donor gave ten milliliters of peripheral blood, drawn into EDTA-treated Vacutainer tubes. Ficoll-Paque density-gradient centrifugation was used to isolate PBMCs, with at least 6 million per sample. Total RNA was extracted from PBMCs with Trizol reagent, with at least 6 micrograms obtained per sample. For every donor, flow cytometry on a PBMC aliquot measured the percentage of naive CD45RAhigh/CD27high T cells. Reading from cysteine to phenylalanine, the CDR3 counts 12 amino acids. Just the 36-base CDR3 DNA is kept, in frame starting at base 1. From V the trimming removes 7 bases and from J it removes 15 bases, while the gene matches leave 12 bases of the junction unaccounted for.

This record comes from a study of blood T cells in healthy people across ages (dated by TCRdb to the mid-2010s). For context, the study as a whole: In model experiments, roughly one uniquely barcoded TCR beta cDNA molecule per two T cells was captured by template switching. The study analyzed two additional independent replicas of 1 million unique cDNA reads from the same blood draw for two donors, one aged 18 to 29 and one aged 80 or older. Age-related changes in TCR beta repertoire diversity were measured in the study by deep sequencing normalized with unique cDNA molecular identifiers. To avoid experimental bias, donors of different ages were distributed randomly across sequencing lanes. Four age groups were formed from the donors: young (average roughly 16 years), middle-aged (around 41), aged (approximately 60) and long-lived (approximately 78). Here is what the overall study found, with its caveats: There was a strong correlation between observed TCR beta diversity and the percentage of naive T cells measured by flow cytometry. Conclusive comparison of naive and antigen-experienced compartments was prevented by the profiling of bulk unsorted PBMCs. Observed TCR beta diversity per million T cells fell roughly linearly with age, and a significant reduction was already apparent by age roughly 40. Compared with the aged group, more naive CD4+ T cells, fewer expanded clones and increased TCR diversity were shown by the long-lived group, suggesting age selection. Because the CMV infection status of the donors was unknown, age-related changes in expanded clonotypes may potentially have been confounded. Estimates of total diversity based on one million sequenced T cells were considered lower bounds and underestimates.

Library prep was done by 5' RACE. This sample was sequenced with an Illumina HiSeq 2500. A second PCR of about 6 to 11 cycles was performed with a sample-barcoded 5' primer and a J-beta primer mix. A template-switch 5' adaptor carrying 12 random nucleotides introduced a unique molecular identifier onto each TCR beta cDNA molecule. Each sample yielded at least 3 million CDR3-containing paired-end reads. All of the RNA was converted into first-strand cDNA using the Mint cDNA synthesis kit, with a TRBC-specific oligonucleotide serving as the primer. Following uracil-DNA glycosylase treatment, a first 18-cycle PCR with universal primers M1SS and BC2_uni_R was performed on all cDNA. The source study handled its data this way. Each sample was normalized by randomly selecting 1 million high-quality reads, each carrying a distinct molecular identifier. Reads with shared molecular identifiers were discarded instead of being binned into consensus sequences. CDR3 identification, clonotype clustering and error correction used MiTCR with a Q25 quality threshold and the strictest error-elimination algorithm. A nonparametric unseen species model using Euler transformation provided a lower-bound estimate of total TCR beta diversity. Using fastp trimming at Q25 and MiXCR clonotype assembly, TCRdb reanalyzed the public sequencing data and kept in-frame beta chains. Identical CDR3 protein sequences are pooled into one entry, listed with their most common genes and DNA. The V and J calls come from TCRdb's annotation, not from the publication. Here the sample has around 990,000 distinct CDR3 sequences; 35% to 45% occur a single time. Together, the top ten hold under 15% of the sample.

In this chain, TRBV12-3 or TRBV12-4 is recombined with TRBJ2-4; 7 junctional bases match TRBD2. Sequencing was done on a sample of blood. This TCR was recovered from a young man in good health. The encoded CDR3 is CASTDRRGSWYF. The nucleotide sequence is TGTGCCAGCACCGATAGGCGGGGGAGTTGGTACTTC.